This T cell receptor beta chain was recovered during a study of cytomegalovirus exposure and HLA in healthy donors. With 60 Vbeta and 13 Jbeta primers, the PCR was carried out. Using immunoSEQ multiplex PCR, the repertoire was profiled, and TCRdb retains in-frame clones only, with some absent. Of about 120,000 clones listed, approximately 66% are singletons. Sequencing was carried out using PBMCs. The receptor was isolated from a middle-aged woman in good health and CMV-seropositive.

The CDR3 sequence: CASSLRDRVEAFF. The CDR3 DNA reads TGTGCCAGCAGCTTAAGGGACAGGGTGGAAGCTTTCTTT. The chain is built from TRBV11-3 and TRBJ1-1, with 9 bases matching TRBD1. This CDR3 spans 13 amino acids. From germline, CDR1 is SGHNT and CDR2 YENEEA. V shed 2 bases and J 8 bases; nucleotides not matched to a gene: 3. Filled out from reference TRBV11-3 and TRBJ1-1, the complete variable domain reads EAGVVQSPRYKIIEKKQPVAFWCNPISGHNTLYWYLQNLGQGPELLIRYENEEAVDDSQLPKDRFSAERLKGVDSTLKIQPAELGDSAVYLCASSLRDRVEAFFGQGTRLTVV.